The sequence of this T cell receptor beta chain was determined in a study of blood T cell repertoires in COVID-19. Study-wide context: Acute and convalescent COVID-19 specimens originated in the United States, Italy and Spain. The cDNA or gDNA used as material had been derived from T cells, B-cell-depleted T cells, or PBMCs.

This clone was counted ten times or more. CDR3 size: 12 residues. The germline V gene has CDR1 SNHLY and CDR2 FYNNEI. Trimming cost V 6 bases and J 5 bases; bases outside gene matches: 4. Original processing notes: Researchers report that nucleated cell counts were estimated from reference gene primer amplification. Sequenced by immunoSEQ multiplex PCR; TCRdb stores in-frame clones only, minus some. V and J calls plus clone size are reproduced from that table; the DNA served to infer D and trimming. The sample contains about 220,000 clones, around 81% of which appear only once. This clonotype originated in a woman in her 70s with acute or convalescent COVID-19. The V call is TRBV2, the J call TRBJ2-7, with TRBD1 matching 7 bases. Specimen: peripheral blood. CDR3 nucleotides: TGTGCCAGCAGCGGGGACAGCAACGAGCAGTACGTC. Protein product: CASSGDSNEQYV.